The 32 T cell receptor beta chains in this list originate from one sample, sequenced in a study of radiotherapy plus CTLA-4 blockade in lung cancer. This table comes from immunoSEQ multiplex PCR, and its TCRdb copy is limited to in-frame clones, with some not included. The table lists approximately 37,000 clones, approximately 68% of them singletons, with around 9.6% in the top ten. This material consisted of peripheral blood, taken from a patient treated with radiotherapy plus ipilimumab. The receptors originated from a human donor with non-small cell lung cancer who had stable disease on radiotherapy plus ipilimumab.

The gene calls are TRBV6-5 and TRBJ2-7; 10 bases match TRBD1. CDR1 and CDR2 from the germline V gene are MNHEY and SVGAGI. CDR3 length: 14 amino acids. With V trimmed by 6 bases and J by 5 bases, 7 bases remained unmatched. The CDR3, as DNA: TGTGCCAGCAGGAAGAGACAGGGGGCCAACGAGCAGTACTTC. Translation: CASRKRQGANEQYF.

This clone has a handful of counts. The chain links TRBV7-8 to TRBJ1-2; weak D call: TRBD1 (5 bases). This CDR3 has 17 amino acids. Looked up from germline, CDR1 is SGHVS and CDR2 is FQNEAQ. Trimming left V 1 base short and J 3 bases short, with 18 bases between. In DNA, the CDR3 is TGTGCCAGCAGCTTAGGCGTAGGGGCAGGGAGGGACTATGGCTACACCTTC. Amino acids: CASSLGVGAGRDYGYTF.

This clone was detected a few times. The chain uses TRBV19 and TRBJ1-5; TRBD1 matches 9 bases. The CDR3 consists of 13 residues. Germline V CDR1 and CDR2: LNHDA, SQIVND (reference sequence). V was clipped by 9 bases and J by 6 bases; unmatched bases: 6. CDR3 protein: CASEDRGGQPQHF. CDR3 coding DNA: TGTGCCAGCGAGGACAGGGGTGGTCAGCCCCAGCATTTT. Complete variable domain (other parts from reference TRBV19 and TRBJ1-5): DGGITQSPKYLFRKEGQNVTLSCEQNLNHDAMYWYRQDPGQGLRLIYYSQIVNDFQKGDIAEGYSVSREKKESFPLTVTSAQKNPTAFYLCASEDRGGQPQHFGDGTRLSIL.

The CDR3: CASSYASVSSYNSPLHF. The DNA for the CDR3 is TGCGCCAGCAGCTATGCGTCGGTGAGCTCCTATAATTCACCCCTCCACTTT. The chain is built from TRBV5-1 and TRBJ1-6; no firm D call. This CDR3 has 17 amino acids. Germline lookup yields CDR1 SGHRS and CDR2 YFSETQ. V lost 3 bases, J lost 0 bases, and 13 bases lay in between.

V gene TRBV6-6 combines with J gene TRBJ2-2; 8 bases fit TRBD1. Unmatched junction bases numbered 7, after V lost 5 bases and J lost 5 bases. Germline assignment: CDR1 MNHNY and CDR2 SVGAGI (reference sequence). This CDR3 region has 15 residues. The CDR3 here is CASSRQGSGTGELFF. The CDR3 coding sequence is TGTGCCAGCAGTCGACAGGGGAGTGGGACCGGGGAGCTGTTTTTT.

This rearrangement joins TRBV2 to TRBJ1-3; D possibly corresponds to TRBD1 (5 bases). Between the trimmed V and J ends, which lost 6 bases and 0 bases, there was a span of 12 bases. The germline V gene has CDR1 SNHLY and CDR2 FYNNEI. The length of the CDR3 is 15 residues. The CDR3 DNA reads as TGTGCCAGCAGGATGATGGACATCTCTGGAAACACCATATATTTT. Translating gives CASRMMDISGNTIYF.

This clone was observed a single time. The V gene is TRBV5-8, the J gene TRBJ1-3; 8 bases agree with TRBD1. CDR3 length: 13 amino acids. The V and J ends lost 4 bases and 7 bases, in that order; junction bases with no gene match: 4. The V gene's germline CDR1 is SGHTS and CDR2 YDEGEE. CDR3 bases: TGTGCCAGCAGCCGGACAGGGTATAACACCATATATTTT. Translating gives CASSRTGYNTIYF.

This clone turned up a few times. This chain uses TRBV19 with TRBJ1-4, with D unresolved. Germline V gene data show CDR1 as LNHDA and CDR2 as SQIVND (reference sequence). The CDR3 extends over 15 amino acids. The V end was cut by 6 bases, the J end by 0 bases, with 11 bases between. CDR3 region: CASRVLEATNEKLFF. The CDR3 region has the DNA TGTGCCAGTAGGGTCTTGGAGGCAACTAATGAAAAACTGTTTTTT.

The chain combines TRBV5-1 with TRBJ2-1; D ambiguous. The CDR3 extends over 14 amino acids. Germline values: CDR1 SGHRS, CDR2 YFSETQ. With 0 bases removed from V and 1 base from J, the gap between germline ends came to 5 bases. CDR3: CASSLEQSYNEQFF. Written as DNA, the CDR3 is TGCGCCAGCAGCTTGGAACAGTCCTACAATGAGCAGTTCTTC.

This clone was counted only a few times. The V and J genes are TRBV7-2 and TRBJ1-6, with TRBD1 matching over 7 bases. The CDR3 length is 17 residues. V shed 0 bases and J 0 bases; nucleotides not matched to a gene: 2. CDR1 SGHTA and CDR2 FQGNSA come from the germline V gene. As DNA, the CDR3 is TGTGCCAGCAGCTTAGCGGGACAGCACTCCTATAATTCACCCCTCCACTTT. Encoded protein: CASSLAGQHSYNSPLHF. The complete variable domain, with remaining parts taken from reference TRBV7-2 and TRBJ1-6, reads GAGVSQSPSNKVTEKGKDVELRCDPISGHTALYWYRQSLGQGLEFLIYFQGNSAPDKSGLPSDRFSAERTGGSVSTLTIQRTQQEDSAVYLCASSLAGQHSYNSPLHFGNGTRLTVT.

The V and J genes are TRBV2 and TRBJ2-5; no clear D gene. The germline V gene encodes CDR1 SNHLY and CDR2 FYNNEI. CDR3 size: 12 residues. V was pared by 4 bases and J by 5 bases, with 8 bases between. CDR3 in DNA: TGTGCCAGCAGTGCAGGTGCGGAGACCCAGTACTTC. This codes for CASSAGAETQYF.

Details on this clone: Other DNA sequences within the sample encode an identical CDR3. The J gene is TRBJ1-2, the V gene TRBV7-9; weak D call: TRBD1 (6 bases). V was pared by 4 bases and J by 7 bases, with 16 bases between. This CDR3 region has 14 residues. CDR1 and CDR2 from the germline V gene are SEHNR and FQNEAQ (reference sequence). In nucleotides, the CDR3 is TGTGCCAGCAGCTCTGTGACAGGTCGAGGTGGCTACACCTTC. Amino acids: CASSSVTGRGGYTF. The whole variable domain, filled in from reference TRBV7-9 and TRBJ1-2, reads DTGVSQNPRHKITKRGQNVTFRCDPISEHNRLYWYRQTLGQGPEFLTYFQNEAQLEKSRLLSDRFSAERPKGSFSTLEIQRTEQGDSAMYLCASSSVTGRGGYTFGSGTRLTVV.

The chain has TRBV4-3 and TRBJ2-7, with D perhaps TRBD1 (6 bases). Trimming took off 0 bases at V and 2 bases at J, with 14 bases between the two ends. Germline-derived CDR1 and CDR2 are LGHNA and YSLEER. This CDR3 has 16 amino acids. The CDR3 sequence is CASSQDLDRQAYEQYF. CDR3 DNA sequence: TGCGCCAGCAGCCAAGATCTCGACAGGCAAGCCTACGAGCAGTACTTC.

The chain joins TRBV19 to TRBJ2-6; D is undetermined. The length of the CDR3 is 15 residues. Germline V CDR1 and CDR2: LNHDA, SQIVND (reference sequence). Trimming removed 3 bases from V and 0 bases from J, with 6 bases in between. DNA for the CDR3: TGTGCCAGTAGTATCCCGAGCTCTGGGGCCAACGTCCTGACTTTC. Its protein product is CASSIPSSGANVLTF.

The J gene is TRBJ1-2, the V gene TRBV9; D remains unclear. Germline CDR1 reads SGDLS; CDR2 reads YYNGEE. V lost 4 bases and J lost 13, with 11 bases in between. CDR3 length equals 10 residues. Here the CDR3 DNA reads TGTGCCAGCAGCTTATCATCTACCACCTTC. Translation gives CASSLSSTTF.

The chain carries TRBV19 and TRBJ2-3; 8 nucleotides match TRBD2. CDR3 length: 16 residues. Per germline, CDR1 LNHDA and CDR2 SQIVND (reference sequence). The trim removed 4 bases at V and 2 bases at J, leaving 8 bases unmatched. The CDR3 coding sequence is TGTGCCAGTAGTACAGAACTAGCGGCCCTCACAGATACGCAGTATTTT. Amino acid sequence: CASSTELAALTDTQYF.

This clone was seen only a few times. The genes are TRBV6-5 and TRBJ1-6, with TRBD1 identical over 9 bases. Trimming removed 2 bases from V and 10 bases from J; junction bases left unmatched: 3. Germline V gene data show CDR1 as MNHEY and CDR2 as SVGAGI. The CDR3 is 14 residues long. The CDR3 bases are TGTGCCAGCAGTTACGTGGGACAGGGCTCACCCCTCCACTTT. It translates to CASSYVGQGSPLHF.

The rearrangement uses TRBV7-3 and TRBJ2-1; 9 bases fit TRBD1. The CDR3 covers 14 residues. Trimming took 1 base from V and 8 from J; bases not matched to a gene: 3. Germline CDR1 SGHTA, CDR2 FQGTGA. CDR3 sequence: CASSLMTGGYEQFF. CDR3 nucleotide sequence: TGTGCCAGCAGCTTAATGACAGGGGGATATGAGCAGTTCTTC.

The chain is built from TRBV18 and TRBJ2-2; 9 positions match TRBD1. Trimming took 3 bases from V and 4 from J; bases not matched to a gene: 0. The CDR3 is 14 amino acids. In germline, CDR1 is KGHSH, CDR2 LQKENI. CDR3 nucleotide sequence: TGTGCCAGCTCACCGGGACAGGGCACCGGGGAGCTGTTTTTT. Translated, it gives CASSPGQGTGELFF.

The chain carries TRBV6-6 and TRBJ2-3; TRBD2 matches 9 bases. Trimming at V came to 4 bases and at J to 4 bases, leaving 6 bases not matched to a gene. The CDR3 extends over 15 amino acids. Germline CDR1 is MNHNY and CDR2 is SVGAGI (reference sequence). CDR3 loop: CASSWGGGASDTQYF. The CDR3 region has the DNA TGTGCCAGCAGTTGGGGCGGGGGGGCCTCAGATACGCAGTATTTT.

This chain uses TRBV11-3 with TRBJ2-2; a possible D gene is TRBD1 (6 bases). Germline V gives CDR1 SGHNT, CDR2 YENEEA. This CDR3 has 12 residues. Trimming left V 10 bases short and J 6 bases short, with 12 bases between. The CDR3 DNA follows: TGTGCCACCAAACAGGGCTCCGGGGAGCTGTTTTTT. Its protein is CATKQGSGELFF. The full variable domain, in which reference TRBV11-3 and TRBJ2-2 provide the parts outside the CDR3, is EAGVVQSPRYKIIEKKQPVAFWCNPISGHNTLYWYLQNLGQGPELLIRYENEEAVDDSQLPKDRFSAERLKGVDSTLKIQPAELGDSAVYLCATKQGSGELFFGEGSRLTVL.

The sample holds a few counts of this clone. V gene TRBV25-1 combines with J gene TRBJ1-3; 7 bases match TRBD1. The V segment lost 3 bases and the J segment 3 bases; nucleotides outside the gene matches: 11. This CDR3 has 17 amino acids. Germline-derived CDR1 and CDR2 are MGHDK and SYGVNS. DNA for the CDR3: TGTGCCAGCAGTGACACTCCCGGGACAGACAGTGGAAACACCATATATTTT. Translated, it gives CASSDTPGTDSGNTIYF.

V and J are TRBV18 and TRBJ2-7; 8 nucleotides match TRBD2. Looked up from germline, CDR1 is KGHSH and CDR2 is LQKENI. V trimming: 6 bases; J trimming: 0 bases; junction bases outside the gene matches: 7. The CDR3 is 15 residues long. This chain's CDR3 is CASSSREGGSYEQYF. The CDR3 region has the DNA TGTGCCAGCTCTTCCCGGGAGGGGGGCTCCTACGAGCAGTACTTC. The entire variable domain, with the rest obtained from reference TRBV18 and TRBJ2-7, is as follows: NAGVMQNPRHLVRRRGQEARLRCSPMKGHSHVYWYRQLPEEGLKFMVYLQKENIIDESGMPKERFSAEFPKEGPSILRIQQVVRGDSAAYFCASSSREGGSYEQYFGPGTRLTVT.

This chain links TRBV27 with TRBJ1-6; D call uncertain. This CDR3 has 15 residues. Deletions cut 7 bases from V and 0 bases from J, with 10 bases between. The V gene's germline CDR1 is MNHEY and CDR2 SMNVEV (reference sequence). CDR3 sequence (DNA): TGTGCCAGCATTCTCGGTCCCTCCTATAATTCACCCCTCCACTTT. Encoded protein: CASILGPSYNSPLHF.

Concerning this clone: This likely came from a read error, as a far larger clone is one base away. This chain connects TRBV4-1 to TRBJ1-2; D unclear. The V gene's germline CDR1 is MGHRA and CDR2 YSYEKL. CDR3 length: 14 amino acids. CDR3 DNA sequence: TGCGCCAGCAGCCAAGATCGTCTCACGGGAGGCTGCACCTTC. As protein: CASSQDRLTGGCTF.

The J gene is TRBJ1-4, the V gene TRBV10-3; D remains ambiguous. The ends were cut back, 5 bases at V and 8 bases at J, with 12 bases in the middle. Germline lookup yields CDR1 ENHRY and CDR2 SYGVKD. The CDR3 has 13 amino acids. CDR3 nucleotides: TGTGCCATCAGTCGGGCGGGAGAGGAAAAACTGTTTTTT. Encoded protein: CAISRAGEEKLFF.

CDR3 in amino acids: CASSLTGAVGGGYTF. The CDR3 bases are TGTGCCAGCAGCTTGACCGGCGCCGTGGGAGGAGGCTACACCTTC. The chain employs TRBV5-5 and TRBJ1-2; unclear D gene. The CDR3 runs 15 residues. Trimming took off 1 base at V and 8 bases at J, with 18 bases between the two ends. The germline CDR1 and CDR2 sequences are SGHKS and YYEKEE (reference sequence). The full variable domain, rest sourced from reference TRBV5-5 and TRBJ1-2, is DAGVTQSPTHLIKTRGQQVTLRCSPISGHKSVSWYQQVLGQGPQFIFQYYEKEERGRGNFPDRFSARQFPNYSSELNVNALLLGDSALYLCASSLTGAVGGGYTFGSGTRLTVV.

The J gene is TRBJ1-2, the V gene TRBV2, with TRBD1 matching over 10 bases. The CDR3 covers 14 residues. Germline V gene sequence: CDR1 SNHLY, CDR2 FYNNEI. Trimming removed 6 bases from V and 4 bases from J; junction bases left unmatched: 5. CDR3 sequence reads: CASRGDRGGYGYTF. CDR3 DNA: TGTGCCAGCAGGGGGGACAGGGGTGGCTATGGCTACACCTTC.

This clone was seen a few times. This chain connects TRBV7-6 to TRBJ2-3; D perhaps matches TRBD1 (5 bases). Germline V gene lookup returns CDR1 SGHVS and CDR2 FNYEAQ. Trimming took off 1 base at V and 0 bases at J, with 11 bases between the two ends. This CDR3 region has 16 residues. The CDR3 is CASSLGTPDSTDTQYF. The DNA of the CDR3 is TGTGCCAGCAGCTTAGGGACACCGGATAGCACAGATACGCAGTATTTT.

This CDR3 reads CASSPIDRGNSYEQYF. For the CDR3, the DNA is TGTGCCAGCAGCCCCATCGACAGGGGGAACTCCTACGAGCAGTACTTC. The chain recombines TRBV5-5 with TRBJ2-7, with 9 bases matching TRBD1. Germline V gene lookup returns CDR1 SGHKS and CDR2 YYEKEE (reference sequence). This CDR3 comprises 16 residues. J was trimmed by 0 bases and V by 4 bases; bases with no gene match: 8.

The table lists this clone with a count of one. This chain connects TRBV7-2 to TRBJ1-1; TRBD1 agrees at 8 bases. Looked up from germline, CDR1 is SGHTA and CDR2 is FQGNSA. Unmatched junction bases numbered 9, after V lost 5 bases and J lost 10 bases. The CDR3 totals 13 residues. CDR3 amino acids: CASSSNPDRAAFF. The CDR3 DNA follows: TGTGCCAGCAGCAGTAACCCGGACAGGGCAGCTTTCTTT.

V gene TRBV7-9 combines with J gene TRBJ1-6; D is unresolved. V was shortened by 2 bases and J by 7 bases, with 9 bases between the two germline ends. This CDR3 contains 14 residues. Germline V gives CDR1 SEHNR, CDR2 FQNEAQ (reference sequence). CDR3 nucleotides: TGTGCCAGCAGCTTAAGTAACACCAATTCACCCCTCCACTTT. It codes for CASSLSNTNSPLHF.